The entry that follows covers one T cell receptor (beta chain) sequence. Patients aged 18 to 65 had newly diagnosed hyperthyroidism lasting under 2 months. This sample holds PBMCs from about 10 ml fresh peripheral blood. This specimen belongs to a study of T cells in Graves' hyperthyroidism and ophthalmopathy. The CDR3 runs to 12 residues. Looked up from germline, CDR1 is GTSNPN and CDR2 is SVGIG (reference sequence). Between the trimmed V and J ends, which lost 2 bases and 7 bases, there was a span of 11 bases. RNA transcripts were the template for amplifying TCR beta CDR3 regions. With the HTBI primer set, the TCR CDR3 went through a first round of RT-PCR. TCRdb redid the calling of the multiplex PCR reads with MiXCR, one entry per CDR3 protein. The table has approximately 720,000 distinct CDR3 sequences, roughly a sixth seen once; the top ten hold approximately 15%.

The V call is TRBV30, the J call TRBJ2-5; unclear D gene. Sequences were obtained from blood. The source of this sequence is a woman in her forties or fifties with Graves' hyperthyroidism that later progressed to Graves' ophthalmopathy. Here the CDR3 reads CAWSSRPLTQYF. The CDR3 DNA sequence: TGTGCCTGGAGTTCCCGCCCACTGACCCAGTACTTC.